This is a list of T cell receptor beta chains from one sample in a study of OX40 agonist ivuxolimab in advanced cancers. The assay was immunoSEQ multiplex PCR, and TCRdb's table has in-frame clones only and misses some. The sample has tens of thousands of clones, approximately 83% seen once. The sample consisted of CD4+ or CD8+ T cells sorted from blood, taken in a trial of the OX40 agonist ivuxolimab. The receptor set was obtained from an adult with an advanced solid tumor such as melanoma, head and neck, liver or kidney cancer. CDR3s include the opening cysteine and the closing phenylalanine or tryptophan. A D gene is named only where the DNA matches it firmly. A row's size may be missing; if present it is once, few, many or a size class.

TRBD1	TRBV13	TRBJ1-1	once	CASSQRSGGTEAFF
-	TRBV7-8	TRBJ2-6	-	CASSLGYRLRRAGANVLTF
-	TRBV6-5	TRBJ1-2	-	CASSYSAGLNYGYTF
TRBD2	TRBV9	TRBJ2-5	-	CASSVDVAGAGSQYF
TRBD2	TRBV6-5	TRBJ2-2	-	CASKTERGGTGELFF
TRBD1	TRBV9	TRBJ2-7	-	CASSVGQGRTYEQYF
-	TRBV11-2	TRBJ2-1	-	CASSLGTLGEQFF
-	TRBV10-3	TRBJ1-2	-	CAIRTDTMGGYTF
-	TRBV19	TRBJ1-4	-	CASKAGATNEKLFF
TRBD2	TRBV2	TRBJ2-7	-	CASSETYRLAGEQYF
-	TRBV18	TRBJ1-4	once	CASSPPVSSLNEKLFF
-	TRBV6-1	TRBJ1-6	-	CASSDLRGFNSPLHF
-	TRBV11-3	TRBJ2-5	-	CASSLVVAGLLQETQYF
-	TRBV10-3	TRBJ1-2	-	CAISGTSYGYTF
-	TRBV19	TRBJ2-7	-	CATRPGQPSLGHEQYF
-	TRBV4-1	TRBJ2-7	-	CASSHIGFTYEQYF
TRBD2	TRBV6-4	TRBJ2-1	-	CASSEGSGGGGEQFF
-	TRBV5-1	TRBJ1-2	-	CASSLDIGGNYGCTF
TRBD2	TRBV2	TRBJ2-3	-	CASSVRTSGGAPDTQYF
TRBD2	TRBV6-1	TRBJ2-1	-	CASSDTWTSGGADEQFF
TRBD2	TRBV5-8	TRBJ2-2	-	CASSFRLAGSAGELFF
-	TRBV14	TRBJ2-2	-	CASSRLRGGELFF
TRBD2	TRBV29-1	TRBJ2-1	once	CSVASGGTHEQFF
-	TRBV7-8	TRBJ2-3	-	CASSLSLGRETDTQYF
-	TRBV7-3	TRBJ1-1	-	CASRQAETNTEAFF
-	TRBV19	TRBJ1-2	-	CASSAGHKGLYGYTF
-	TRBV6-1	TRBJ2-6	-	CASSEVGAGLSGANVLTF
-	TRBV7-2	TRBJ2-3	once	CASRDPTMDTQYF
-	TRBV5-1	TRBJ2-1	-	CASSVIADSYNEQFF
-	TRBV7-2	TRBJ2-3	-	CASSLTLGMSTDTQYF
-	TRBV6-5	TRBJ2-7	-	CASSYSPSSYEQYF
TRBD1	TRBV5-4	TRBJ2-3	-	CASSSRRTGGKSDTQYF
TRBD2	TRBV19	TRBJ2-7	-	CASSRRSVAGAYEQYF